The 3 T cell receptor beta chains below were found in one sample sequenced in a study of beta chain features in type 1 diabetes. Expressed TCRB transcripts were sequenced after all isolated RNA was converted to cDNA. The assay was immunoSEQ multiplex PCR, and TCRdb's table has in-frame clones only and misses some. The sample lists 140,000 to 150,000 clones; about 51% were seen once. Material for sequencing was Tregs from blood. The receptor source for this set is a man between 18 and 35 years old in good health.

V and J are TRBV19 and TRBJ2-7, with a weak D call TRBD2 (6 bases). Germline CDR1 LNHDA, CDR2 SQIVND (reference sequence). The length of the CDR3 is 15 residues. V lost 5 bases, J lost 1 base, and 15 bases lay in between. CDR3 region: CASSLTGGGSYEQYF. CDR3 in DNA: TGTGCCAGTAGTTTAACCGGGGGAGGTTCCTACGAGCAGTACTTC.

This clone has just a few counts. The chain employs TRBV5-8 and TRBJ2-1, with D maybe TRBD2 (5 bases). The CDR3 totals 15 residues. The germline V gene encodes CDR1 SGHTS and CDR2 YDEGEE. V was shortened by 4 bases and J by 0 bases, with 11 bases between the two germline ends. The DNA for the CDR3 is TGTGCCAGCAGCCCAAGCGGACCCTCCTACAATGAGCAGTTCTTC. Protein product: CASSPSGPSYNEQFF.

The genes are TRBV7-9 and TRBJ2-3; D is undetermined. The V gene lost 5 bases and the J gene lost 8 bases, with 20 bases spanning the gap. The CDR3 runs to 15 residues. Germline assignment: CDR1 SEHNR and CDR2 FQNEAQ (reference sequence). The CDR3 nucleotides are TGTGCCAGCAGCCCCAGGAAAGAATACCCCGGTACGCAGTATTTT. It is translated as CASSPRKEYPGTQYF. The full variable domain, in which reference TRBV7-9 and TRBJ2-3 provide the parts outside the CDR3, is DTGVSQNPRHKITKRGQNVTFRCDPISEHNRLYWYRQTLGQGPEFLTYFQNEAQLEKSRLLSDRFSAERPKGSFSTLEIQRTEQGDSAMYLCASSPRKEYPGTQYFGPGTRLTVL.